The rows below give T cell receptor delta chains drawn from one sample of a study of gamma-delta chains in newborns, infants, children. TCRdb reanalyzed the reads using CATT. The sample includes approximately 2,800 delta-chain clones, just over 45% of them seen just once. The starting material was blood, obtained at baseline. Receptor source: a child who received the measles vaccine. CDR3s include the opening cysteine and the closing phenylalanine or tryptophan. The D gene is left open where the match is weak. Some rows have no size entry. The others give once, few or many, or a class for an expanded clone.

J gene,clone size,D gene,V gene,CDR3 protein,CDR3 DNA
TRDJ2,-,TRDD3,TRDV1,CALGELPTGDMTAQLFF,TGTGCTCTTGGGGAACTACCGACTGGGGATATGACCGCACAACTCTTCTTT
TRDJ1,large,TRDD3,TRAV29/DV5,CAASGGLPSIPYWGTYTDKLIF,TGTGCAGCAAGCGGAGGGCTTCCCTCAATACCGTACTGGGGGACGTACACCGATAAACTCATCTTT
TRDJ1,-,TRDD3,TRDV2,CACDTAGGLRYTDELIF,TGTGCCTGTGACACGGCTGGGGGTTTGAGGTACACCGATGAACTCATCTTT
TRDJ1,large,TRDD3,TRDV1,CALGGAFPSYWGIYTDKLIF,TGTGCTCTTGGGGGGGCCTTCCCCTCCTACTGGGGGATCTACACCGATAAACTCATCTTT
TRDJ1,-,TRDD3,TRAV29/DV5,CAASGGLPSTGGYGNTDKLIF,TGTGCAGCAAGCGGGGGCCTTCCCAGTACTGGGGGATACGGGAACACCGATAAACTCATCTTT
TRDJ1,-,TRDD3,TRDV1,CALGGLGGDKTDKLIF,TGTGCTCTTGGGGGTTTAGGGGGGGATAAAACCGATAAACTCATCTTT
TRDJ1,-,TRDD3,TRDV1,CALGLRLLGDKYIDYTDKLIF,TGTGCTCTTGGGCTACGGCTACTGGGGGACAAATATATCGACTACACCGATAAACTCATCTTT
TRDJ1,-,TRDD3,TRDV3,CAFSPLWSRTSQLGAPLPKLIF,TGTGCCTTTAGCCCTTTGTGGTCCCGGACTTCTCAGCTGGGGGCCCCCCTGCCCAAACTCATCTTT
TRDJ1,few,TRDD3,TRDV1,CALGGIRFSFVLGDTSDKLIF,TGTGCTCTTGGGGGGATACGTTTTTCCTTCGTACTGGGGGATACATCCGATAAACTCATCTTT
TRDJ1,few,TRDD2,TRAV29/DV5,CAATQAFLLPDKLIF,TGTGCAGCAACCCAGGCCTTCCTACTTCCTGATAAACTCATCTTT
TRDJ1,-,TRDD3,TRDV1,CALGAPLPLFGLGDTLRYTDKLIF,TGTGCTCTTGGGGCCCCACTTCCCCTGTTCGGACTGGGGGATACGCTTCGGTACACCGATAAACTCATCTTT
TRDJ3,few,TRDD3,TRDV2,CACDTGSWGILSWDTRQMFF,TGTGCCTGTGACACCGGGAGCTGGGGGATCCTCTCCTGGGACACCCGACAGATGTTTTTC
TRDJ1,-,TRDD3,TRDV3,CASVSTGDNTDKLIF,TGTGCCTCCGTTAGTACTGGGGACAACACCGATAAACTCATCTTT
TRDJ1,few,TRDD3,TRDV1,CALGGPYPLLGDTYYTDKLIF,TGTGCTCTTGGCGGGCCCTACCCTTTACTGGGGGATACTTACTACACCGATAAACTCATCTTT
TRDJ1,-,-,TRDV1,CALGEAGPSYWGPHRFFNLPHTDKLIF,TGTGCTCTTGGGGAAGCGGGTCCTTCCTACTGGGGGCCGCACCGCTTCTTTAACCTCCCGCACACCGATAAACTCATCTTT
TRDJ3,-,TRDD3,TRDV3,CAWLIWGILKSWDTRQMFF,TGTGCCTGGCTCATTTGGGGGATACTTAAGTCCTGGGACACCCGACAGATGTTTTTC
TRDJ1,large,TRDD3,TRDV1,CALGAHGRYWGYTDKLIF,TGTGCTCTTGGGGCCCACGGCAGGTACTGGGGGTATACCGATAAACTCATCTTT
TRDJ1,large,TRDD3,TRDV1,CALGELVRVSGQLLGDTHTDKLIF,TGTGCTCTTGGGGAACTAGTGCGGGTCTCCGGGCAATTACTGGGGGACACACACACCGATAAACTCATCTTT
TRDJ1,-,TRDD3,TRDV1,CALGELPHWGNTDKLIF,TGTGCTCTTGGGGAACTCCCCCACTGGGGGAACACCGATAAACTCATCTTT
TRDJ1,large,-,TRDV2,CACDMLREGTDKLIF,TGTGCCTGTGACATGCTCCGAGAGGGGACCGATAAACTCATCTTT
TRDJ1,medium-sized,TRDD3,TRDV1,CALGGNWGDTDKLIF,TGTGCTCTTGGGGGAAACTGGGGGGACACCGATAAACTCATCTTT
TRDJ2,large,TRDD3,TRDV3,CAFSQSYRGILGSLTAQLFF,TGTGCCTTTAGCCAATCCTACCGGGGGATACTTGGGTCTTTGACAGCACAACTCTTCTTT
TRDJ1,-,TRDD3,TRAV29/DV5,CAATKLPTPWGIEYTDKLIF,TGTGCAGCAACCAAACTTCCTACGCCCTGGGGGATAGAGTACACCGATAAACTCATCTTT
TRDJ1,-,TRDD3,TRDV1,CALGELLPPFGGWEAGGYCSRLIF,TGTGCTCTTGGGGAACTGCTTCCGCCCTTCGGCGGATGGGAGGCTGGGGGATATTGCTCAAGACTCATCTTT
TRDJ3,-,TRDD3,TRDV2,CACDTTGGLSSWDTRQMFF,TGTGCCTGTGACACGACTGGGGGTCTTAGCTCCTGGGACACCCGACAGATGTTTTTC
TRDJ1,few,TRDD3,TRDV1,CALGEPPNFYWGIRLYTDKLIF,TGTGCTCTTGGGGAACCTCCCAATTTTTACTGGGGGATACGCTTGTACACCGATAAACTCATCTTT
TRDJ1,-,TRDD3,TRDV3,CALYPYWGPLNLGPLGGNKLIF,TGTGCCTTATACCCGTACTGGGGGCCTCTTAACCTGGGGCCCCTAGGGGGGAATAAACTCATCTTT
TRDJ1,-,TRDD3,TRDV1,CALGELTRRNWGMLSTDRLIF,TGTGCTCTTGGGGAACTAACTCGAAGAAACTGGGGGATGCTGTCCACCGATAGACTCATCTTT
TRDJ3,few,-,TRDV2,CACRGPWDTRQMFF,TGTGCCTGTAGGGGGCCCTGGGACACCCGACAGATGTTTTTC
TRDJ1,-,TRDD3,TRDV2,CACDTGRWGFSYTDKLIF,TGTGCCTGTGACACGGGTCGCTGGGGGTTTTCGTACACCGATAAACTCATATTT
TRDJ3,medium-sized,TRDD3,TRDV2,CACDTVLGDSSWDTRQMFF,TGTGCCTGTGACACCGTACTGGGGGATAGCTCCTGGGACACCCGACAGATGTTTTTC
TRDJ1,-,TRDD3,TRAV29/DV5,CAASTVRSPSGRYWGSGIWYTDKLIF,TGTGCAGCAAGTACCGTCCGGAGTCCTTCTGGGCGGTACTGGGGATCTGGGATATGGTACACCGATAAACTCATCTTT
TRDJ1,few,TRDD3,TRDV3,CAFPTYEGIPPYTDKLIF,TGTGCCTTTCCCACCTACGAAGGGATACCCCCCTACACCGATAAACTCATCTTT
TRDJ1,few,-,TRDV1,CALGGTCSPSSLGGASYTDKLIF,TGTGCTCTTGGGGGCACCTGTAGTCCTTCCTCGCTGGGGGGTGCCTCGTACACCGATAAACTCATCTTT
TRDJ1,-,-,TRDV1,CALGELGLLFSYTDKHIF,TGTGCTCTTGGGGAACTAGGGCTTTTGTTCTCGTACACCGATAAACACATCTTT
TRDJ1,-,-,TRDV1,CAPGEILPTSTGGPYTDKLIF,TGTGCTCCTGGGGAGATCCTTCCTACTAGTACTGGGGGTCCGTACACCGATAAACTCATCTTT
TRDJ3,few,TRDD3,TRDV2,CACDSLLGDPSSWDTRQMFF,TGTGCCTGTGACTCCTTGCTGGGGGATCCTAGCTCCTGGGACACCCGACAGATGTTTTTC
TRDJ1,-,TRDD3,TRDV2,CACDTGPYWGIQDKYTDKLIF,TGTGCCTGTGACACCGGACCGTACTGGGGGATACAGGATAAGTACACCGATAAACTCATCTTT